The 5 T cell receptor beta chains presented below share a single source sample, sequenced in a study of blood T cell repertoires in COVID-19. Using immunoSEQ multiplex PCR, the repertoire was profiled, and TCRdb retains in-frame clones only, with some absent. The table records approximately 210,000 clones, more than 70% of them present only once. Sequencing was done on a sample of peripheral blood. Receptor source: a man in his fifties with active or convalescent COVID-19.

The J gene is TRBJ1-2, the V gene TRBV12-3 or TRBV12-4; D not certain. V was cut by 2 bases and J by 4 bases, with 8 bases left in between. The CDR3 sequence is 13 residues long. This CDR3 reads CASSLRSSYGYTF. The DNA of the CDR3 is TGTGCCAGCAGTTTAAGATCTAGCTATGGCTACACCTTC.

The CDR3 here is CASSSLLSGGLNTEAFF. For the CDR3, the DNA is TGCGCCAGCAGCTCCCTCCTATCAGGGGGCTTGAACACTGAAGCTTTCTTT. The gene calls are TRBV5-1 and TRBJ1-1, with 8 bases identical to TRBD1. This CDR3 has 17 amino acids. Per the germline V gene, CDR1 is SGHRS and CDR2 is YFSETQ. The V segment lost 3 bases and the J segment 0 bases; nucleotides outside the gene matches: 10.

The V and J genes are TRBV11-2 and TRBJ2-5; 9 positions match TRBD2. The V gene's germline CDR1 is SGHAT and CDR2 FQNNGV. The CDR3 spans 14 residues. With 6 bases clipped from V and 5 bases from J, the junction kept 7 bases outside the gene matches. The CDR3 reads CASSRGGAWETQYF. The CDR3 nucleotides read TGTGCCAGCAGTCGCGGGGGGGCCTGGGAGACCCAGTACTTC. Full variable domain (rest looked up from reference TRBV11-2 and TRBJ2-5): EAGVAQSPRYKIIEKRQSVAFWCNPISGHATLYWYQQILGQGPKLLIQFQNNGVVDDSQLPKDRFSAERLKGVDSTLKIQPAKLEDSAVYLCASSRGGAWETQYFGPGTRLLVL.

The rearrangement links TRBV25-1 to TRBJ1-1; 9 bases are shared with TRBD1. Germline V gene lookup returns CDR1 MGHDK and CDR2 SYGVNS. The V segment lost 7 bases and the J segment 4 bases; nucleotides outside the gene matches: 4. The length of the CDR3 is 13 residues. In nucleotides, the CDR3 is TGTGCCAGCAAAGCGACAGGGGGCACTGAAGCTTTCTTT. It specifies CASKATGGTEAFF.

This clone was counted once. V and J are TRBV28 and TRBJ2-7; D may be TRBD2 (6 bases). This CDR3 spans 17 amino acids. CDR1 and CDR2 from the germline V gene are MDHEN and SYDVKM. Trimming took 5 bases from V and 0 from J, leaving 20 bases between them. The CDR3 DNA reads TGTGCCAGCAGTCCCCCTGAGGGGCGGGACCCCTCCTACGAGCAGTACTTC. This codes for CASSPPEGRDPSYEQYF.